This T cell receptor beta chain was sequenced for a study of graft-versus-host responses after intestinal transplantation. Across the whole study: Transplants were multivisceral, liver-intestinal, or isolated intestinal. The study's findings and limits: Detected in recipient marrow were GvH clones, some of which were first observed in ileum or blood. The study associated peak circulating GvH clone levels with early post-transplant HvG declines.

Profiled with immunoSEQ multiplex PCR; TCRdb holds only in-frame clones, not every one. Seen here are 50,000 to 75,000 clones, around 86% observed once, and the top ten hold 1.5% to 2%. This CDR3 comprises 13 residues. From germline, CDR1 is LNHDA and CDR2 SQIVND (reference sequence). Trimming stripped 3 bases from V and 4 bases from J, with 9 bases between. As to this clone: The antigen is not known.

Lymphocytes (intraepithelial and lamina propria) were released by processing the graft tissue. Specimen: ileum tissue, collected 357 days after transplant. This rearrangement joins TRBV19 to TRBJ1-1; D ambiguous. This receptor was taken from a human patient who received an intestinal transplant, so some T cells may come from the graft donor. CDR3 coding DNA: TGTGCCAGTAGTATGGGAGGCCCCACTGAAGCTTTCTTT. Amino acid sequence: CASSMGGPTEAFF.